What follows are 21 T cell receptor beta chains derived from one specimen sequenced in a study of T cell responses to AZD1222 COVID-19 vaccine. Data came from immunoSEQ multiplex PCR; TCRdb stores just in-frame clones and leaves some out. This repertoire shows 150,000 or so clones, around 90% found once; its top ten account for over 3%. This specimen was peripheral blood, taken on day 0 of AZD1222 vaccination. These receptors came from an adult in good health.

The V call is TRBV6-2 or TRBV6-3, the J call TRBJ2-7, with D uncertain. Trimming cost V 6 bases and J 6 bases, with 15 bases left between them. Germline CDR1 is MNHEY and CDR2 is SVGEGT. CDR3 length: 13 amino acids. CDR3 protein: CASSRSGASEQYF. The CDR3 bases are TGTGCCAGCAGCCGTTCCGGTGCCTCCGAGCAGTACTTC.

The rearrangement joins TRBV7-6 to TRBJ2-5; 11 bases map to TRBD1. Germline CDR1 SGHVS, CDR2 FNYEAQ. The CDR3 sequence is 14 residues long. With 5 bases clipped from V and 4 bases from J, the junction kept 3 bases outside the gene matches. CDR3 in DNA: TGTGCCAGCAGCATGGGACAGGGGGGAGAGACCCAGTACTTC. It yields the protein CASSMGQGGETQYF.

In DNA, the CDR3 is TGCGCCAGCAGCCTGACTAGCGGGATCTACAATGAGCAGTTCTTC. Encoded protein: CASSLTSGIYNEQFF. This sequence joins TRBV5-1 and TRBJ2-1, with 11 bases fitting TRBD2. The CDR3 length is 15 residues. V lost 4 bases to trimming and J lost 3 bases; unmatched junction nucleotides: 3. From germline, CDR1 is SGHRS and CDR2 YFSETQ. Full variable domain (rest looked up from reference TRBV5-1 and TRBJ2-1): KAGVTQTPRYLIKTRGQQVTLSCSPISGHRSVSWYQQTPGQGLQFLFEYFSETQRNKGNFPGRFSGRQFSNSRSEMNVSTLELGDSALYLCASSLTSGIYNEQFFGPGTRLTVL.

The table lists this clone with a count of one. This rearrangement joins TRBV27 to TRBJ1-1, with D unclear. This CDR3 has 16 amino acids. Germline lookup yields CDR1 MNHEY and CDR2 SMNVEV (reference sequence). The V end was cut by 4 bases, the J end by 8 bases, with 23 bases between. The DNA for the CDR3 is TGTGCCAGCAGTTGGGGTTGGGGTGGGCGAAATAACGAAGCTTTCTTT. Translated: CASSWGWGGRNNEAFF.

V and J are TRBV5-1 and TRBJ1-1, with unresolved D. Germline assignment: CDR1 SGHRS and CDR2 YFSETQ. This CDR3 comprises 14 residues. Trimming stripped 4 bases from V and 1 base from J, with 11 bases between. CDR3 bases: TGCGCCAGCAGCCGGAACATTGAGAACACTGAAGCTTTCTTT. As protein: CASSRNIENTEAFF.

This chain uses TRBV7-9 with TRBJ2-1, with D maybe TRBD2 (6 bases). V gave up 5 bases and J gave up 0 bases, with 8 bases separating them. There are 14 residues in the CDR3. Looked up from germline, CDR1 is SEHNR and CDR2 is FQNEAQ (reference sequence). The CDR3 spells CASSGGSSYNEQFF. The CDR3 region has the DNA TGTGCCAGCAGCGGGGGGAGCTCCTACAATGAGCAGTTCTTC.

The genes are TRBV5-5 and TRBJ2-1, with TRBD2 matching 10 bases. The CDR3 consists of 14 residues. Germline lookup yields CDR1 SGHKS and CDR2 YYEKEE (reference sequence). V dropped 6 bases and J dropped 6; count of bases not matched to a gene: 6. The CDR3 bases are TGTGCCAGCATGGGGACTAGCGCGTCCAATGAGCAGTTCTTC. This translates into CASMGTSASNEQFF.

The chain recombines TRBV21-1 with TRBJ2-1; the table's D call, TRBD2, was not checked against the DNA. TRBV21-1 is a pseudogene segment. The CDR3 is 15 residues long. CDR3 in amino acids: CASPTVAGLYNEQFF. The CDR3 nucleotides read TGTGCCAGCCCAACGGTAGCGGGACTCTACAATGAGCAGTTCTTC.

The chain carries TRBV7-6 and TRBJ2-2; D unclear. The V and J ends lost 4 bases and 6 bases respectively, with 18 bases between them. Per germline, CDR1 SGHVS and CDR2 FNYEAQ. The CDR3 totals 16 residues. As DNA, the CDR3 is TGTGCCAGCAGCTCTCGGACGAGCTTAAGAGCCGGGGAGCTGTTTTTT. It translates to CASSSRTSLRAGELFF.

The chain is built from TRBV20-1 and TRBJ2-3; D gene ambiguous. Germline values: CDR1 DFQATT, CDR2 SNEGSKA (reference sequence). Between the trimmed V and J ends, which lost 6 bases and 2 bases, there was a span of 6 bases. This CDR3 is built from 11 residues. As DNA, the CDR3 is TGCAGTGCGACGCACACAGATACGCAGTATTTT. Its translation: CSATHTDTQYF.

The genes are TRBV7-8 and TRBJ2-7, with D uncertain. The V gene's germline CDR1 is SGHVS and CDR2 FQNEAQ. The V end was cut by 1 base, the J end by 2 bases, with 9 bases between. CDR3 size: 14 residues. The CDR3 DNA is TGTGCCAGCAGCTTAGTAGGCGGAACCTACGAGCAGTACTTC. The encoded protein is CASSLVGGTYEQYF.

This chain uses TRBV19 with TRBJ2-1; D uncertain. This CDR3 is 11 amino acids long. The germline V gene encodes CDR1 LNHDA and CDR2 SQIVND (reference sequence). Trimming stripped 1 base from V and 8 bases from J, with 3 bases between. Here the CDR3 DNA reads TGTGCCAGTAGTATAGCGGATGAGCAGTTCTTC. Its protein is CASSIADEQFF.

The V gene is TRBV29-1, the J gene TRBJ2-2, with D perhaps TRBD1 (6 bases). Germline assignment: CDR1 SQVTM and CDR2 ANQGSEA. V lost 7 bases to trimming and J lost 1 base, with 19 bases between them. The CDR3 spans 16 residues. DNA of the CDR3: TGCAGCGCCGAGGGCAGGGGAAGGGGGAACACCGGGGAGCTGTTTTTT. Its translation: CSAEGRGRGNTGELFF.

The gene calls are TRBV7-7 and TRBJ2-3; possibly TRBD1 for D (5 bases). There are 14 residues in the CDR3. Germline CDR1 reads SSHAT; CDR2 reads FNYEAQ (reference sequence). The V and J ends lost 5 bases and 4 bases respectively, with 13 bases between them. The CDR3, as DNA: TGTGCCAGCAGCCCCGACAGAAGGGCAGATACGCAGTATTTT. It specifies CASSPDRRADTQYF.

The chain recombines TRBV6-1 with TRBJ1-1; a weak D match, TRBD1 (5 bases). Germline assignment: CDR1 MNHNS and CDR2 SASEGT. The CDR3 runs to 13 residues. V was trimmed by 3 bases and J by 5 bases, leaving 10 bases between them. Here the CDR3 DNA reads TGTGCCAGCAGTGACAGGGTTGGGACTGAAGCTTTCTTT. It is translated as CASSDRVGTEAFF.

The chain has TRBV7-2 and TRBJ2-3; D ambiguous. Germline lookup yields CDR1 SGHTA and CDR2 FQGNSA. V was trimmed by 4 bases and J by 3 bases, leaving 8 bases between them. This CDR3 has 13 residues. The CDR3 nucleotides read TGTGCCAGCAGCTCGCTCATTACAGATACGCAGTATTTT. It specifies CASSSLITDTQYF. Supplemented by reference TRBV7-2 and TRBJ2-3, the full variable domain reads GAGVSQSPSNKVTEKGKDVELRCDPISGHTALYWYRQSLGQGLEFLIYFQGNSAPDKSGLPSDRFSAERTGGSVSTLTIQRTQQEDSAVYLCASSSLITDTQYFGPGTRLTVL.

The chain employs TRBV24-1 and TRBJ2-1; D gene unclear. The length of the CDR3 is 14 residues. Germline CDR1 KGHDR, CDR2 SFDVKD. The ends were cut back, 7 bases at V and 0 bases at J, with 9 bases in the middle. In DNA, the CDR3 is TGTGCCACCAGCAGCAAAAGCTCCTACAATGAGCAGTTCTTC. Protein product: CATSSKSSYNEQFF.

The V call is TRBV15, the J call TRBJ2-7; possibly TRBD1 for D (6 bases). Per the germline V gene, CDR1 is LNHNV and CDR2 is YYDKDF (reference sequence). The CDR3 spans 14 residues. With 2 bases removed from V and 7 bases from J, the gap between germline ends came to 15 bases. The DNA for the CDR3 is TGTGCCACCAGCAGAACTGACAGGCTGGTTGAGCAGTACTTC. It yields the protein CATSRTDRLVEQYF.

The V call is TRBV19, the J call TRBJ2-2; no definite D call. From germline, CDR1 is LNHDA and CDR2 SQIVND (reference sequence). With 9 bases removed from V and 6 bases from J, the gap between germline ends came to 14 bases. The CDR3 length is 13 residues. For the CDR3, the DNA is TGTGCCAGCAAACCGACACGGCCCGGGGAGCTGTTTTTT. Its translation is CASKPTRPGELFF.

This chain links TRBV5-4 with TRBJ2-2; either TRBD1 or TRBD2 may fit D (6 bases each). This CDR3 has 16 amino acids. V was trimmed by 0 bases and J by 4 bases, leaving 13 bases between them. Germline V gene lookup returns CDR1 SGHNT and CDR2 YYREEE (reference sequence). CDR3 coding DNA: TGTGCCAGCAGCTTGGTTTCGGGGGCCGGCACCGGGGAGCTGTTTTTT. Residues: CASSLVSGAGTGELFF.

This chain links TRBV24-1 with TRBJ2-1; 7 bases match TRBD2. V lost 12 bases, J lost 5 bases, and 12 bases stayed unmatched. The CDR3 is 14 residues long. Germline loops: CDR1 KGHDR, CDR2 SFDVKD. The CDR3 nucleotides are TGTGCCTCCCGGATCTGCGGGAGAGACAATGAGCAGTTCTTC. Residues: CASRICGRDNEQFF.